Below, 10 T cell receptor beta chains from the same sample are listed, as sequenced in a study of blood T cell repertoires in COVID-19. Clones were sequenced by immunoSEQ multiplex PCR, and TCRdb holds only the in-frame ones, with some missing. The sample lists fewer than 400,000 clones; around 90% were seen once. The sequencing input was PBMCs or T cells enriched from blood (not recorded which). All receptors come from a woman between 18 and 30 years old who had recovered from COVID-19.

The rearrangement uses TRBV11-2 and TRBJ2-1; 7 bases map to TRBD1. This CDR3 spans 15 amino acids. Trimming removed 1 base from V and 12 bases from J; junction bases left unmatched: 12. Germline V gene sequence: CDR1 SGHAT, CDR2 FQNNGV. CDR3 coding DNA: TGTGCCAGCAGCTTAGCGGGTTCCCCCACAGGGGTGCAGTTCTTC. It is translated as CASSLAGSPTGVQFF.

The CDR3 bases are TGTGCCAGCAGCCAAGGTAGACTGCGGCGGGAGCAGTACTTC. It encodes CASSQGRLRREQYF. This chain connects TRBV7-3 to TRBJ2-7; D gene ambiguous. The CDR3 consists of 14 residues. Per the germline V gene, CDR1 is SGHTA and CDR2 is FQGTGA. The V gene lost 5 bases and the J gene lost 7 bases, with 18 bases spanning the gap.

The sample holds a few counts of this clone. The rearrangement joins TRBV5-6 to TRBJ1-1; D gene ambiguous. CDR1 and CDR2 (germline): SGHDT, YYEEEE. This CDR3 region has 14 residues. V dropped 0 bases and J dropped 1 base, with 7 bases sitting between them. The DNA of the CDR3 is TGTGCCAGCAGCTTGGCCCTGGCGAACACTGAAGCTTTCTTT. Translated: CASSLALANTEAFF.

This chain joins TRBV2 and TRBJ1-1; 8 nucleotides align to TRBD1. The CDR3 is 16 residues long. Germline lookup yields CDR1 SNHLY and CDR2 FYNNEI. The ends lost 2 bases at V and 5 bases at J; junction bases unmatched: 10. DNA for the CDR3: TGTGCCAGCAGTGAATCCCCGGACAGGGTAAGGACTGAAGCTTTCTTT. This encodes CASSESPDRVRTEAFF.

The rearrangement uses TRBV18 and TRBJ1-6; perhaps TRBD1 as D (6 bases). Germline V gene data show CDR1 as KGHSH and CDR2 as LQKENI. The CDR3 loop spans 16 amino acids. V dropped 6 bases and J dropped 4 bases, with 16 bases sitting between them. CDR3 in amino acids: CASSPRRQGYNSPLHF. The DNA for the CDR3 is TGTGCCAGCTCCCCCCGGAGGCAGGGGTATAATTCACCCCTCCACTTT.

J is TRBJ2-1 and V is TRBV5-1, with 10 nucleotides matching TRBD1. The CDR3 contains 16 residues. In germline, CDR1 is SGHRS, CDR2 YFSETQ. The V gene end was trimmed by 6 bases and the J gene end by 4 bases; junction bases not matched to a gene: 10. CDR3 DNA: TGCGCCAGCACCCCGGGTGGGACAGGGGCATACAATGAGCAGTTCTTC. Protein sequence: CASTPGGTGAYNEQFF.

As concerns this clone: One end of the junction fails to match germline, which may point to a read error. CDR3 sequence: CASSSDRLNTEAFF. CDR3 sequence (DNA): TGTGCCAGCTCCTCCGACAGGTTGAATACTGAAGCTTTCTTT. J is TRBJ1-1 and V is TRBV18; maybe TRBD1 (6 bases). In germline, CDR1 is KGHSH, CDR2 LQKENI. The length of the CDR3 is 14 residues.

The chain couples TRBV30 to TRBJ1-2; D is uncertain. CDR1 is GTSNPN and CDR2 is SVGIG in the germline V gene (reference sequence). This CDR3 has 13 amino acids. Trimming shortened V by 6 bases and J by 4 bases, and 15 bases separated the two germline ends. The CDR3 DNA sequence: TGTGCCTGCCGACCCGACGGCGGCTATGGCTACACCTTC. Translation gives CACRPDGGYGYTF.

This clone was detected a few times. The V and J genes are TRBV10-2 and TRBJ2-1; D ambiguous. Deletions cut 5 bases from V and 5 bases from J, with 13 bases between. CDR1 WSHSY and CDR2 SAAADI come from the germline V gene. The CDR3 totals 14 residues. CDR3 sequence: CASSRSGRNNEQFF. Written as DNA, the CDR3 is TGCGCCAGCAGTCGGTCTGGCAGGAACAATGAGCAGTTCTTC.

The chain links TRBV10-3 to TRBJ2-3; perhaps TRBD1 as D (6 bases). CDR1 and CDR2 from the germline V gene are ENHRY and SYGVKD. The length of the CDR3 is 16 residues. V shed 3 bases and J shed 5 bases, with 18 bases lying between them. CDR3 nucleotide sequence: TGTGCCATCAGTGACCTAAGAGTGGGGGCAAGAGATACGCAGTATTTT. The encoded protein is CAISDLRVGARDTQYF.